The 15 T cell receptor beta chains listed next were all sequenced from one sample in a study of OX40 agonist ivuxolimab in advanced cancers. The library was obtained by the immunoSEQ multiplex PCR assay. This immuneACCESS table, as held by TCRdb, lists in-frame sequences with V and J called but not all clones. Of the missing ones, under half trace to an unresolved V gene in checked studies; the others have no known cause. In this sample the table shows 13,000 or so clones, 82% of which occur a single time. Roughly 46% of the sample comes from the top ten. Source: CD4+ or CD8+ T cells sorted from blood, taken in a trial of the OX40 agonist ivuxolimab. These TCRs come from an adult with an advanced solid tumor such as melanoma, head and neck, liver or kidney cancer.

The chain joins TRBV11-3 to TRBJ2-2; D is unclear. The CDR3 spans 12 residues. V lost 8 bases to trimming and J lost 6 bases, with 10 bases between them. CDR1 and CDR2 from the germline V gene are SGHNT and YENEEA. CDR3 sequence reads: CASGPSSGELFF. CDR3 nucleotides: TGTGCCAGCGGGCCTTCTTCCGGGGAGCTGTTTTTT. Filled out from reference TRBV11-3 and TRBJ2-2, the complete variable domain reads EAGVVQSPRYKIIEKKQPVAFWCNPISGHNTLYWYLQNLGQGPELLIRYENEEAVDDSQLPKDRFSAERLKGVDSTLKIQPAELGDSAVYLCASGPSSGELFFGEGSRLTVL.

This clone is labeled as large. The genes are TRBV30 and TRBJ1-6, with D possibly matching TRBD1 (6 bases). The CDR3 runs 15 residues. Germline V lookup: CDR1 GTSNPN, CDR2 SVGIG (reference sequence). Trimming left V 3 bases short and J 6 bases short, with 15 bases between. This CDR3 is CAWREFQGFNSPLHF. The CDR3 DNA is TGTGCCTGGAGAGAATTCCAGGGGTTTAATTCACCCCTCCACTTT. Using reference TRBV30 and TRBJ1-6 for the parts outside the CDR3, the full variable domain is SQTIHQWPATLVQPVGSPLSLECTVEGTSNPNLYWYRQAAGRGLQLLFYSVGIGQISSEVPQNLSASRPQDRQFILSSKKLLLSDSGFYLCAWREFQGFNSPLHFGNGTRLTVT.

The CDR3 is CASSLQGEYSYEQYF. The DNA for the CDR3 is TGTGCCAGCAGCTTGCAAGGGGAGTATTCCTACGAGCAGTACTTC. The chain is built from TRBV7-9 and TRBJ2-7; D possibly matches TRBD1 or TRBD2 (5 bases each). Germline V lookup: CDR1 SEHNR, CDR2 FQNEAQ (reference sequence). This CDR3 is built from 15 residues. V shed 3 bases and J shed 1 base, with 13 bases lying between them.

There are a few counts of this clone. The J gene is TRBJ1-1, the V gene TRBV5-1; the D is unclear. The CDR3 sequence is 14 residues long. Per germline, CDR1 SGHRS and CDR2 YFSETQ. Trimming removed 0 bases from V and 0 bases from J, with 6 bases in between. CDR3 sequence (DNA): TGCGCCAGCAGCTTGGTCAGCATGAACACTGAAGCTTTCTTT. Translated, it gives CASSLVSMNTEAFF.

This clone was seen only a few times. The chain joins TRBV6-5 to TRBJ2-1, with D unresolved. This CDR3 spans 15 amino acids. Trimming cost V 5 bases and J 12 bases, with 23 bases left between them. The germline V gene encodes CDR1 MNHEY and CDR2 SVGAGI. CDR3 nucleotides: TGTGCCAGCAGTACGGACGAACCGACACGAGGATGGCAGTTCTTC. Protein: CASSTDEPTRGWQFF.

Note on this clone: The conserved phenylalanine or tryptophan normally closing the CDR3 is absent here, so this likely arose from a read error. The V gene is TRBV6-5, the J gene TRBJ1-5; maybe TRBD1 (5 bases). Germline CDR1 reads MNHEY; CDR2 reads SVGAGI. V was cut by 2 bases and J by 4 bases, with 9 bases left in between. The CDR3 runs 14 residues. The CDR3 region has the DNA TGTGCCAGCAGTTACGGACGGACAAATCAGCCCCAGCATCTT. Its translation: CASSYGRTNQPQHL.

V gene TRBV15 combines with J gene TRBJ1-4; D unclear. CDR3 length: 16 residues. The V gene's germline CDR1 is LNHNV and CDR2 YYDKDF (reference sequence). V lost 4 bases and J lost 5, with 17 bases in between. This chain's CDR3 is CATSIYIEALNEKLFF. In DNA, the CDR3 is TGTGCCACCAGCATATACATAGAGGCCCTAAATGAAAAACTGTTTTTT.

This rearrangement joins TRBV27 to TRBJ2-3, with D unresolved. In germline, CDR1 is MNHEY, CDR2 SMNVEV (reference sequence). CDR3 length equals 12 residues. V was clipped by 3 bases and J by 3 bases, with 4 bases between them. DNA of the CDR3: TGTGCCAGCAGTTTGGGGACAGATACGCAGTATTTT. The encoded protein is CASSLGTDTQYF.

This clone rates as large. V and J are TRBV6-5 and TRBJ2-7, with TRBD2 matching 7 bases. V dropped 2 bases and J dropped 5; count of bases not matched to a gene: 3. The CDR3 has 13 amino acids. From germline, CDR1 is MNHEY and CDR2 SVGAGI. The CDR3 protein is CASSYAGVDEQYF. In DNA, the CDR3 is TGTGCCAGCAGTTACGCGGGAGTCGACGAGCAGTACTTC.

V gene TRBV19 combines with J gene TRBJ1-1; 7 nucleotides agree with TRBD1. The length of the CDR3 is 12 residues. Germline V gene sequence: CDR1 LNHDA, CDR2 SQIVND (reference sequence). The junction had 2 bases not matched to a gene; V was cut back by 6 bases and J by 4 bases. The CDR3 region is CASSQGGTEAFF. CDR3 DNA: TGTGCCAGTAGCCAGGGGGGCACTGAAGCTTTCTTT.

The J gene is TRBJ2-7, the V gene TRBV19, with a tentative D call TRBD2 (5 bases). Germline CDR1 is LNHDA and CDR2 is SQIVND (reference sequence). The CDR3 covers 13 residues. V was shortened by 1 base and J by 5 bases, with 9 bases between the two germline ends. The CDR3 protein is CASSIAAGDEQYF. For the CDR3, the DNA is TGTGCCAGTAGTATAGCGGCGGGCGACGAGCAGTACTTC.

The chain carries TRBV7-2 and TRBJ1-5, with 9 bases that match TRBD1. There are 15 residues in the CDR3. Germline V lookup: CDR1 SGHTA, CDR2 FQGNSA. The trim removed 5 bases at V and 4 bases at J, leaving 6 bases unmatched. The CDR3 DNA follows: TGTGCCAGCAGCCTACAGGGGGCTTGGAATCAGCCCCAGCATTTT. Encoded protein: CASSLQGAWNQPQHF.

The chain joins TRBV10-3 to TRBJ2-1; D call uncertain. Germline V gene sequence: CDR1 ENHRY, CDR2 SYGVKD. The V and J ends lost 3 bases and 6 bases respectively, with 9 bases between them. This CDR3 has 13 residues. The CDR3 here is CAISDLHLNEQFF. Written as DNA, the CDR3 is TGTGCCATCAGTGACTTACATCTCAATGAGCAGTTCTTC.

The genes are TRBV13 and TRBJ1-1; weak D call: TRBD1 (6 bases). The germline V gene encodes CDR1 PRHDT and CDR2 FYEKMQ (reference sequence). The length of the CDR3 is 14 residues. V gave up 4 bases and J gave up 2 bases, with 11 bases separating them. The DNA of the CDR3 is TGTGCCAGCAGCTCCAAGGACAGAAACACTGAAGCTTTCTTT. It encodes CASSSKDRNTEAFF.

The V and J genes are TRBV7-9 and TRBJ1-1; maybe TRBD1 (5 bases). V gave up 1 base and J gave up 8 bases, with 8 bases separating them. The CDR3 is 12 residues long. CDR1 and CDR2 (germline): SEHNR, FQNEAQ (reference sequence). The CDR3 sequence: CASSLGTTEAFF. The DNA for the CDR3 is TGTGCCAGCAGCTTAGGGACAACAGAAGCTTTCTTT.